This TCR beta chain derives from a study of T cells after posttransplantation cyclophosphamide. Overall study results and limits: Tissue-infiltrating T cells from skin or gut overlapped little with blood T cells.

The repertoire was sequenced with immunoSEQ multiplex PCR; TCRdb's copy has only in-frame clones and lacks some. This repertoire holds around 34,000 clones, and none appear only once. This clone was seen repeatedly, ten times or more. The target antigen is unknown. Peripheral blood was collected from the related graft donor on the marrow donation day. V shed 4 bases and J shed 3 bases, with 4 bases lying between them. Germline loops: CDR1 MGHDK, CDR2 SYGVNS. This CDR3 is 13 amino acids long. This TCR came from a woman aged 45-59 years in good health and a related stem cell transplant donor. Sequencing was carried out using PBMCs. The chain combines TRBV25-1 with TRBJ2-6; D is undetermined. The chain's CDR3 is CASSVYGANVLTF. The CDR3 nucleotides are TGTGCCAGCAGTGTTTATGGGGCCAACGTCCTGACTTTC.